Below, 26 T cell receptor beta chains from the same sample are listed, as sequenced in a study of CD8+CD57+ T cells in acquired aplastic anemia. It was genomic DNA that served as the template for profiling TCR beta VDJ and CDR3. TCRdb reprocessed the reads with MiXCR, giving one entry per CDR3 protein. The data show roughly 130,000 distinct CDR3 sequences, with over 45% seen just once and around 2.5% held by the top ten. The sequenced material came from sorted CD4+, CD8+, or CD8+CD57+ T cells (not recorded which) from PBMCs. Source of these receptors: a human donor in good health, serving as a control.

A few counts support this clonotype. A read error may be the cause here, since a much bigger clone is one base away. The chain is built from TRBV3-1 and TRBJ1-2; 8 positions agree with TRBD1. The CDR3 is 14 residues long. Germline CDR1 reads LGHDT; CDR2 reads YNNKEL (reference sequence). CDR3 amino acids: CASSQGTGNYGYAF. CDR3 coding DNA: TGTGCCAGCAGCCAGGGGACAGGCAACTATGGCTACGCCTTC.

This clonotype turned up a few times. The chain carries TRBV18 and TRBJ1-6; D perhaps matches TRBD1 (5 bases). CDR1 and CDR2 from the germline V gene are KGHSH and LQKENI. The CDR3 covers 16 residues. V shed 5 bases and J shed 12 bases, with 23 bases lying between them. The CDR3 spells CASSIYQGIESQPLHF. For the CDR3, the DNA is TGTGCCAGCTCAATCTATCAGGGAATTGAGTCCCAACCCCTCCACTTT.

The table lists this clonotype with a few counts. A read error may explain this, as a much larger clone is one base away. V usage is TRBV5-1 and J usage is TRBJ1-3, with a tentative D call TRBD1 (6 bases). V dropped 5 bases and J dropped 0 bases, with 12 bases sitting between them. This CDR3 has 15 residues. Germline lookup yields CDR1 SGHRS and CDR2 YFSETQ. CDR3 amino acids: CASSNTRGSGNTIYF. The CDR3 coding sequence is TGCGCCAGCAGTAACACCAGGGGCTCTGGAAACACCATATATTTT.

This clonotype was observed at least ten times. The chain couples TRBV20-1 to TRBJ1-4; D is unclear. This CDR3 has 13 amino acids. Per germline, CDR1 DFQATT and CDR2 SNEGSKA (reference sequence). V was pared by 5 bases and J by 4 bases, with 11 bases between. The CDR3 reads CSAVRGFNEKLFF. The CDR3 DNA reads TGCAGTGCTGTACGGGGTTTTAATGAAAAACTGTTTTTT.

This clonotype has only one observation. The chain joins TRBV15 to TRBJ2-1; possible D gene TRBD2, 6 bases. Germline CDR1 LNHNV, CDR2 YYDKDF (reference sequence). The V and J ends lost 11 bases and 8 bases respectively, with 13 bases between them. The CDR3 has 11 residues. This chain's CDR3 is CAGRGGDEQFF. In DNA, the CDR3 is TGTGCCGGAAGGGGAGGCGATGAGCAGTTCTTC.

The rearrangement uses TRBV29-1 and TRBJ2-3; 7 bases align to TRBD2. The trim removed 3 bases at V and 15 bases at J, leaving 15 bases unmatched. The CDR3 runs 13 residues. Germline V gives CDR1 SQVTM, CDR2 ANQGSEA. The CDR3 here is CSVEGGSTDTRYF. The DNA for the CDR3 is TGCAGCGTTGAGGGGGGGAGCACAGATACGCGATATTTT.

DNA for the CDR3: TGCAGCGTTGAAGATCCGGGGTCTTATGGCTACACCTTC. Translated, it gives CSVEDPGSYGYTF. V usage is TRBV29-1 and J usage is TRBJ1-2; D is undetermined. The V end lost 0 bases, the J end lost 5 bases, and 10 bases lay between the germline ends. The germline V gene has CDR1 SQVTM and CDR2 ANQGSEA. This CDR3 has 13 residues.

This chain links TRBV4-1 with TRBJ1-6; D gene ambiguous. V lost 4 bases, J lost 8 bases, and 18 bases lay in between. Germline V lookup: CDR1 MGHRA, CDR2 YSYEKL. The length of the CDR3 is 16 residues. The CDR3 protein is CASSRDTVPTDSPLHF. CDR3 bases: TGCGCCAGCAGCCGAGATACAGTGCCCACTGATTCACCCCTCCACTTT.

The gene calls are TRBV2 and TRBJ1-5; D remains ambiguous. Between the trimmed V and J ends, which lost 5 bases and 3 bases, there was a span of 5 bases. The CDR3 consists of 12 residues. Germline V CDR1 and CDR2: SNHLY, FYNNEI. CDR3 loop: CASSNNNQPQHF. CDR3 nucleotides: TGTGCCAGCAGTAACAACAATCAGCCCCAGCATTTT.

J is TRBJ1-2 and V is TRBV30; D unclear. The V end was cut by 5 bases, the J end by 5 bases, with 9 bases between. From germline, CDR1 is GTSNPN and CDR2 SVGIG (reference sequence). The CDR3 loop spans 11 amino acids. CDR3 sequence: CAWQEGYGYTF. In DNA, the CDR3 is TGTGCCTGGCAAGAGGGTTATGGCTACACCTTC. Based on the CDR3 plus reference TRBV30 and TRBJ1-2, the full variable domain is SQTIHQWPATLVQPVGSPLSLECTVEGTSNPNLYWYRQAAGRGLQLLFYSVGIGQISSEVPQNLSASRPQDRQFILSSKKLLLSDSGFYLCAWQEGYGYTFGSGTRLTVV.

The table lists this clonotype with many counts. The gene calls are TRBV6-2 or TRBV6-3 and TRBJ2-5; either TRBD1 or TRBD2 may supply D (6 bases each). The CDR3 runs 15 residues. Trimming shortened V by 2 bases and J by 7 bases, and 17 bases separated the two germline ends. Germline CDR1 MNHEY, CDR2 SVGEGT. The CDR3 is CASSYGGRTRMTQYF. The DNA of the CDR3 is TGTGCCAGCAGTTACGGGGGGCGGACCAGGATGACCCAGTACTTC.

CDR3 nucleotides: TGCGCCAGCAGCCAAGAGTGGACGGAGTACTACGAGCAGTACTTC. Its protein is CASSQEWTEYYEQYF. V is TRBV4-3 and J is TRBJ2-7; D is undetermined. Between the trimmed V and J ends, which lost 0 bases and 3 bases, there was a span of 12 bases. The germline CDR1 and CDR2 sequences are LGHNA and YSLEER. The CDR3 length is 15 residues.

V is TRBV25-1 and J is TRBJ2-3; 10 nucleotides agree with TRBD1. V dropped 6 bases and J dropped 4; count of bases not matched to a gene: 4. CDR1 is MGHDK, CDR2 SYGVNS, per germline. The CDR3 is 14 amino acids. CDR3 coding DNA: TGTGCCAGCAGCTTTGGACAGGGGGCAGATACGCAGTATTTT. The encoded protein is CASSFGQGADTQYF.

The CDR3 nucleotides are TGTGCCAGCAGCCCGCAGGGTCCACGAGAGACCCAGTACTTC. It specifies CASSPQGPRETQYF. This chain links TRBV7-9 with TRBJ2-5; D is possibly TRBD1 (5 bases). The CDR3 contains 14 residues. Trimming removed 5 bases at V and 4 bases at J, with 14 bases between. Germline V CDR1 and CDR2: SEHNR, FQNEAQ (reference sequence). Supplemented by reference TRBV7-9 and TRBJ2-5, the full variable domain reads DTGVSQNPRHKITKRGQNVTFRCDPISEHNRLYWYRQTLGQGPEFLTYFQNEAQLEKSRLLSDRFSAERPKGSFSTLEIQRTEQGDSAMYLCASSPQGPRETQYFGPGTRLLVL.

This clonotype occurred a few times. The chain combines TRBV10-3 with TRBJ1-5; 9 positions match TRBD1. The J segment lost 1 base and the V segment lost 10 bases, leaving 20 bases of the junction unmatched. The CDR3 is 19 amino acids. Germline-derived CDR1 and CDR2 are ENHRY and SYGVKD. The CDR3 region has the DNA TGTGCCACCTCTTGGATAATACCGGGACAGGGTACGAGCAATCAGCCCCAGCATTTT. It specifies CATSWIIPGQGTSNQPQHF.

The chain joins TRBV6-1 to TRBJ2-7; TRBD1 matches at 8 bases. The length of the CDR3 is 14 residues. The germline CDR1 and CDR2 sequences are MNHNS and SASEGT. V lost 6 bases to trimming and J lost 3 bases; unmatched junction nucleotides: 7. The CDR3 DNA is TGTGCCAGCAGCGGATCCGACAGGGGCTACGAGCAGTACTTC. This translates into CASSGSDRGYEQYF.

The chain joins TRBV29-1 to TRBJ2-5, with D unresolved. V shed 7 bases and J shed 1 base, with 10 bases lying between them. In germline, CDR1 is SQVTM, CDR2 ANQGSEA. The CDR3 length is 12 residues. In DNA, the CDR3 is TGCAGCGCTTCGACGGCCCAAGAGACCCAGTACTTC. As protein: CSASTAQETQYF.

The CDR3 bases are TGTGCCAGCAGGGGAGCGGGGGGAGGATATGAGCAGTTCTTC. Protein: CASRGAGGGYEQFF. This rearrangement joins TRBV19 to TRBJ2-1; TRBD2 matches 9 bases. This CDR3 has 14 residues. Germline V CDR1 and CDR2: LNHDA, SQIVND (reference sequence). J was trimmed by 8 bases and V by 9 bases; bases with no gene match: 11.

The chain employs TRBV29-1 and TRBJ2-3; 10 bases align to TRBD1. In germline, CDR1 is SQVTM, CDR2 ANQGSEA. After removal of 7 bases from V and 1 base from J, the junction contained 5 bases not matched to a gene. The CDR3 loop spans 14 amino acids. CDR3 sequence reads: CSANGQGGTDTQYF. CDR3 in DNA: TGCAGCGCCAACGGACAGGGGGGCACAGATACGCAGTATTTT.

The genes are TRBV20-1 and TRBJ1-1; D is possibly TRBD1 (5 bases). This CDR3 contains 16 residues. Germline CDR1 and CDR2: DFQATT and SNEGSKA (reference sequence). V dropped 0 bases and J dropped 1 base, with 15 bases sitting between them. In DNA form, the CDR3 reads TGCAGTGCTAGAGATCAAGGGACCCCAGAGAACACTGAAGCTTTCTTT. Residues: CSARDQGTPENTEAFF.

The genes are TRBV9 and TRBJ1-1; tentatively, D is TRBD1 (5 bases). The V end was cut by 3 bases, the J end by 2 bases, with 11 bases between. The CDR3 has 14 amino acids. CDR1 SGDLS and CDR2 YYNGEE come from the germline V gene. CDR3 nucleotide sequence: TGTGCCAGCAGCGGACAGCTTACAAACACTGAAGCTTTCTTT. Protein product: CASSGQLTNTEAFF.

This clonotype has ten or more counts. The V call is TRBV6-2 or TRBV6-3, the J call TRBJ1-2; TRBD1 aligns across 8 bases. V trimming: 4 bases; J trimming: 2 bases; junction bases outside the gene matches: 6. The CDR3 is made up of 15 amino acids. CDR1 and CDR2 (germline): MNHEY, SVGEGT. The CDR3 DNA sequence: TGTGCCAGCAGTTCCGGACAGGGTCTCAACTATGGCTACACCTTC. Translating it yields CASSSGQGLNYGYTF.

This clonotype was found a few times. The CDR3 sequence is CATSSEGVYGYTF. DNA of the CDR3: TGTGCCACCAGCAGTGAGGGAGTCTATGGCTACACCTTC. The gene calls are TRBV15 and TRBJ1-2; no definite D call. Germline V gene sequence: CDR1 LNHNV, CDR2 YYDKDF (reference sequence). Trimming cost V 3 bases and J 4 bases, with 9 bases left between them. The CDR3 is 13 amino acids.

The rearrangement joins TRBV7-2 to TRBJ2-5; D remains unclear. The CDR3 extends over 13 amino acids. Germline assignment: CDR1 SGHTA and CDR2 FQGNSA. V was shortened by 4 bases and J by 2 bases, with 8 bases between the two germline ends. CDR3 nucleotide sequence: TGTGCCAGCAGCTCGTGGGAACAAGAGACCCAGTACTTC. This gives the protein CASSSWEQETQYF.

This clonotype showed up just a few times. The chain recombines TRBV7-2 with TRBJ1-2, with D maybe TRBD1 (6 bases). Germline V CDR1 and CDR2: SGHTA, FQGNSA. Trimming pared 7 bases from V and 4 bases from J, leaving 10 bases between. The CDR3 has 12 amino acids. DNA of the CDR3: TGTGCCAGCACCAAGGGGGGCTATGGCTACACCTTC. This sequence encodes CASTKGGYGYTF.

V is TRBV24-1 and J is TRBJ1-2; TRBD1 agrees at 7 bases. This CDR3 contains 12 residues. J gave up 3 bases and V 9 bases, and 3 bases lay outside the gene matches. CDR1 and CDR2 from the germline V gene are KGHDR and SFDVKD. CDR3 nucleotides: TGTGCCACCTCCGGGACAGACTATGGCTACACCTTC. As protein: CATSGTDYGYTF.